What follows describes a single TCR beta chain. These data come from a study of cytomegalovirus exposure and HLA in healthy donors. J gave up 9 bases and V 2 bases, and 8 bases lay outside the gene matches. The length of the CDR3 is 15 residues. Germline V gene sequence: CDR1 SGHNT, CDR2 YYREEE (reference sequence). TCRdb's table, derived via immunoSEQ multiplex PCR, lists solely in-frame clones and lacks some. The data show more than 200,000 clones, about nine tenths seen once. The V gene is TRBV5-4, the J gene TRBJ2-1, with 10 bases fitting TRBD2. The TCR originated in a woman aged 25 to 39 in good health and CMV-seronegative. Sequencing was done on a sample of PBMCs. CDR3 amino acids: CASSFGSGRSGEQFF. The DNA of the CDR3 is TGTGCCAGCAGCTTTGGTAGCGGGAGGAGTGGTGAGCAGTTCTTC.